This T cell receptor (beta chain) was identified during a study of blood T cell repertoires in COVID-19. Study-wide background: Samples came from the United States, Italy and Spain, spanning acute and convalescent COVID-19. The cDNA or gDNA used as material had been derived from T cells, B-cell-depleted T cells, or PBMCs.

As processed by the authors: Amplified reference gene primers provided the basis for estimating nucleated cell counts. Produced via immunoSEQ multiplex PCR; TCRdb's table is partial and in-frame only. V and J calls plus clone size are reproduced from that table; the DNA served to infer D and trimming. Of around 300,000 clones listed, 80% to 90% are singletons. Per germline, CDR1 SGHVS and CDR2 FQNEAQ. V shed 4 bases, J shed 0 bases, and the junction held 7 bases outside the gene matches. The CDR3 is made up of 17 amino acids. Sequencing was done on a sample of peripheral blood. The clonotype comes from a woman aged 45-65 years who had recovered from COVID-19. The chain employs TRBV7-8 and TRBJ2-2; 8 nucleotides line up with TRBD2. The CDR3 sequence is CASSYALSGANTGELFF. The CDR3 DNA reads as TGTGCCAGCAGCTATGCACTTAGCGGGGCGAACACCGGGGAGCTGTTTTTT.